Reported below is one T cell receptor (beta chain). These data originate in a study of blood T cells in healthy people across ages. Together with a sample-barcoded 5' primer, a J-beta primer mix was included in a second PCR lasting about 7 to 11 cycles. A single record per CDR3 protein comes from TCRdb applying MiXCR to the 5' RACE reads. The sample lists about 1.8 million distinct CDR3 sequences, around half seen once, with around 2.1% in the top ten. CDR1 and CDR2 (germline): SGHRS, YFSETQ. There are 12 residues in the CDR3. V shed 3 bases and J 11 bases; nucleotides not matched to a gene: 5. The sequencing sample was made of blood. V usage is TRBV5-1 and J usage is TRBJ1-1; 9 bases are a match to TRBD1. The receptor was derived from a woman between 35 and 50 years old in good health. CDR3 region: CASSSGDRVAFF. DNA for the CDR3: TGCGCCAGCAGCTCAGGGGACAGGGTTGCTTTCTTT.